This T cell receptor beta chain was obtained from a study of long-term antiretroviral therapy in people with HIV. General observations from the study: Clones that had undergone expansion before ART prevailed in the repertoire throughout all time points. Adherence to ART, viral resistance and therapy changes lacked any data. Post-treatment diversity went higher with ART but stayed below transplant donor controls.

The assay, immunoSEQ v3.0, was run at survey level. Generated by immunoSEQ multiplex PCR, the TCRdb table keeps only in-frame clones and is missing some. The top ten hold roughly 4.2% of the sample, which has around 21,000 clones, approximately 88% seen once. Trimming removed 7 bases from V and 1 base from J, with 13 bases in between. There are 14 residues in the CDR3. Germline V lookup: CDR1 SNHLY, CDR2 FYNNEI. A remark on this clone: Its antigen is still unknown.

No fewer than two post-ART and no fewer than one pre-ART PBMC samples existed for each donor. The V gene is TRBV2, the J gene TRBJ1-1, with D possibly matching TRBD1 (5 bases). Material: unsorted PBMCs, obtained roughly 6.2 years after starting antiretroviral therapy. This TCR came from a man aged 30-40 years with HIV. CDR3 coding DNA: TGTGCCAGCAAGGGGTGGGAGAGGAACACTGAAGCTTTCTTT. It codes for CASKGWERNTEAFF.